This is a list of T cell receptor beta chains from one sample in a study of graft-versus-host responses after intestinal transplantation. These TCRs are of unknown antigen specificity. Produced via immunoSEQ multiplex PCR; TCRdb's table is partial and in-frame only. Of around 100,000 clones in the sample, more than 90% were seen once. The source was unstimulated CD4+ T cells sorted from spleen or lymph node cells, collected before transplant. The receptors shown here come from a human donor who was the organ donor for an intestinal transplant. CDR3s include the opening cysteine and the closing phenylalanine or tryptophan.

v_call	j_call	cdr3_aa
TRBV6-1	TRBJ1-5	CASSDGTASNQPQHF
TRBV6-1	TRBJ1-4	CASSHRESTNEKLFF
TRBV28	TRBJ2-2	CASSFYLATGELFF
TRBV28	TRBJ2-5	CASSWGLAGVQGGGTQYF
TRBV7-2	TRBJ2-4	CASSPRVASGPKNIQYF
TRBV7-9	TRBJ2-6	CATRDSIGAGANVLTF
TRBV7-9	TRBJ1-4	CASSLASGEKLFF
TRBV30	TRBJ2-2	CAWGTSGREFAGELFF
TRBV19	TRBJ2-7	CASSIAPGQGFEQYF
TRBV9	TRBJ2-1	CASSVEGFNEQFF
TRBV11-1	TRBJ1-1	CASSLAGRNTEAFF
TRBV27	TRBJ2-2	CASSSRGGMNAGELFF
TRBV28	TRBJ1-5	CASGTGGMSNQPQHF
TRBV29-1	TRBJ2-3	CSAGLAGGLYDTQYF
TRBV6-5	TRBJ2-7	CASRKADKVHEQYF
TRBV5-4	TRBJ1-4	CASSLGTTNEKLFF
TRBV30	TRBJ1-3	CAWSGGIPGNTIYF
TRBV9	TRBJ2-3	CASSALGPDTQYF
TRBV5-1	TRBJ1-2	CASSLDRGSYGYTF
TRBV7-2	TRBJ2-2	CASSADPGAVNTGELFF
TRBV4-2	TRBJ2-2	CASSRGQGGTGELFF
TRBV6-1	TRBJ2-7	CASSVRTAYEQYF
TRBV19	TRBJ2-1	CASSISYGSTYNEQFF
TRBV19	TRBJ2-1	CASSIRLSGDSYNEQFF
TRBV7-2	TRBJ2-3	CASSAFGQAWDTQYF
TRBV28	TRBJ1-2	CASSLPKGANYGYTF
TRBV6-5	TRBJ1-3	CASRKIAGNTIYF
TRBV14	TRBJ2-5	CASSQVLAGAETQYF
TRBV7-9	TRBJ2-5	CASSSVRGGQTQYF
TRBV19	TRBJ2-4	CASSIGQGTDIQYF
TRBV18	TRBJ2-2	CASSPPWGADTGELFF
TRBV15	TRBJ2-2	CATSRVTGELFF
TRBV19	TRBJ2-2	CASSPRLNTGELFF
TRBV9	TRBJ2-5	CASSVDQVEGGLVETQYF
TRBV5-1	TRBJ2-1	CASSLGGGHLKSSYNEQFF
TRBV28	TRBJ2-3	CASSFAGISTDTQYF
TRBV5-1	TRBJ2-5	CASSPGLAGGLAETQYF
TRBV30	TRBJ1-1	CAWSRVGDGVTEAFF
TRBV18	TRBJ2-2	CASSLLAGNTGELFF
TRBV5-1	TRBJ1-2	CASSLGQGDGYTF
TRBV11-2	TRBJ2-3	CASSLDRGPTDTQYF
TRBV11-2	TRBJ2-5	CASSPMVGETQYF
TRBV7-2	TRBJ2-7	CASSLRLASHEQYF